This T cell receptor (beta chain) comes out of a study of CD8 T cells in Susac syndrome (dated by TCRdb to about 2019). Regarding the complete study: Repertoire sequencing was used to test whether CD8+ T cell activation and differentiation in Susac syndrome was antigen driven.

Peripheral blood CD8+ and CD4+ T cells from healthy donors, Susac syndrome patients and multiple sclerosis patients were profiled using high-throughput TCR beta sequencing. Treatment-naive patients with stable or active relapsing-remitting disease fulfilling revised McDonald criteria were used as multiple sclerosis controls. Bulk CD8+ and CD4+ T cells were purified by magnetic negative isolation, while CD8+ TEMRA cells were enriched using FACS. Blood was collected in EDTA tubes and processed within 24 hours, with PBMCs isolated through density gradient centrifugation. PBMCs intended for TCR sequencing were cryopreserved in liquid nitrogen and were subsequently thawed in a 37 degrees C water bath. A purity of at least 90% was achieved for sorted or isolated CD4+, CD8+ and CD8+ TEMRA cells. Comments on this clonotype: What this receptor recognizes is not known. No base quality values were provided; no much bigger clone lies one nucleotide off.

RNA was extracted using the RNeasy kit, and about 0.45 to 1 ug of the RNA was reverse transcribed with random hexamers. The immunoSEQ multiplex PCR assay, which covers 54 Vbeta and 13 Jbeta segments, was used to amplify TCR beta CDR3 regions. To correct PCR amplification bias, a synthetic template baseline was used for both primer optimization and computational correction. Concerning the study's data processing: Reads were assigned to V, D and J genes according to IMGT and analyzed in immunoSEQ Analyzer, with only productive sequences retained. Clonality was calculated as one minus the Shannon entropy normalized by log2 of the number of productive unique sequences. For each patient and control, public and private clones were evaluated within the 100 most prevalent clones. Clones were defined as Susac-specific when absent from the healthy and MS cohorts, from roughly 1,000 published viral clones and from other ImmuneACCESS disease sequences. TCRdb's own reprocessing of the public reads used fastp at Q25 and MiXCR and kept productive beta chains. Entries are consolidated by CDR3 protein sequence, retaining the most common genes and DNA. TCRdb's processing, not the study's, gives the V and J calls here. The sample records 120,000 or so distinct CDR3 sequences, around 92% of which are singletons. Jointly, the top ten make up approximately 0.093% of the sample.

Study-level results and caveats: The TCR sequencing and HLA analysis was acknowledged to have included a relatively small number of individuals.

From the cysteine through the phenylalanine, the CDR3 covers 15 amino acids. Of the read, only the CDR3 DNA is kept; its 45 bases are in frame from base 1. Looking up the germline V gene (reference sequence) yields CDR1 DFQATT and CDR2 SNEGSKA. V trim: 5 bases; J trim: 0 bases; unmatched bases: 8. This sequence originates from a human donor with multiple sclerosis. The rearranged chain carries TRBV20-1 and TRBJ1-2; 8 bases in the junction line up with TRBD1. What was sequenced was CD4+ T cells from PBMCs. In nucleotide form, the sequence is TGCAGTGCTGGAGGGACAGGAGTTTCTAACTATGGCTACACCTTC. The encoded protein is CSAGGTGVSNYGYTF.